This TCR beta chain was profiled in a study of blood T cell repertoires in COVID-19. Assay: immunoSEQ multiplex PCR; the TCRdb copy retains only in-frame clones and omits some. This table holds fewer than 250,000 clones, approximately 90% found once. Germline loops: CDR1 SQVTM, CDR2 ANQGSEA. The CDR3 loop spans 12 amino acids. Trimming removed 8 bases from V and 0 bases from J, with 10 bases in between. The TCR was taken from a woman aged 40 to 50 with acute or convalescent COVID-19. The gene calls are TRBV29-1 and TRBJ1-1; D might be TRBD1 (5 bases). Material: peripheral blood. The CDR3 reads CSLTDMNTEAFF. For the CDR3, the DNA is TGCAGCTTGACAGATATGAACACTGAAGCTTTCTTT.